The sequence of this TCR beta chain was determined in a study of identical twins. Study observations and caveats: Sequences that were out-of-frame, alpha and twin-shared displayed an excess of low generation probability. The models systematically underestimated how much out-of-frame TCR alpha was shared in monozygotic twins. Insertion counts were lower in abundant cord blood beta clonotypes, a trend that memory repertoires did not show.

Using its own MiXCR run on the 5' RACE reads, TCRdb lists one record per CDR3 protein. This table has about 890,000 distinct CDR3 sequences, roughly an eighth appearing once. No donor was unhealthy or non-Caucasian. In this sample, this clonotype turned up many times. Its antigen is as yet unknown. This same sample was also part of a study on yellow fever vaccine responses in identical twins.

The clonotype was recovered from a woman aged 18-30 years in good health. Material for sequencing was PBMCs.

The CDR3 here is CSVDGYTF. The CDR3 nucleotides read TGCAGCGTTGATGGCTACACCTTC. The chain employs TRBV29-1 and TRBJ1-2; D call uncertain. The CDR3 is 8 amino acids. CDR1 is SQVTM and CDR2 is ANQGSEA in the germline V gene. Between the trimmed V and J ends, which lost 3 bases and 7 bases, there was a span of 0 bases.